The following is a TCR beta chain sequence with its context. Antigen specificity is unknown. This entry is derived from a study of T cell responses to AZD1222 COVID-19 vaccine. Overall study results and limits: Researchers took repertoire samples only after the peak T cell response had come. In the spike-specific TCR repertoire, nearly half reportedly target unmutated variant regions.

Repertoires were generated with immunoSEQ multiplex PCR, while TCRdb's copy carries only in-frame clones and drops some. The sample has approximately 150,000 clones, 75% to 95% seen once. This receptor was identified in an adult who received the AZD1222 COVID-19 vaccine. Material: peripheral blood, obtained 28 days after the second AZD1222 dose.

CDR3 protein: CSARGRTGGYEQYF. The CDR3 DNA follows: TGCAGCGCCAGAGGACGAACAGGGGGCTACGAGCAGTACTTC. This chain links TRBV29-1 with TRBJ2-7, with 8 bases identical to TRBD1. The CDR3 runs to 14 residues. The junction had 11 bases not matched to a gene; V was cut back by 7 bases and J by 3 bases. The germline V gene encodes CDR1 SQVTM and CDR2 ANQGSEA.